This record concerns one T cell receptor beta chain sequence. Only in-frame clones appear in the TCRdb table, and some are missing; sequencing was by immunoSEQ multiplex PCR. Of 70,000 to 90,000 clones listed, around 89% were seen once; the top ten hold 1.2%. This record comes from a study of blood T cell repertoires in COVID-19. Trimming removed 3 bases from V and 6 bases from J, with 11 bases in between. Per the germline V gene, CDR1 is KGHSH and CDR2 is LQKENI. This CDR3 is 14 amino acids long. Recruits, aged roughly 18 to 100 years, lived in 25 or so US areas. The clonotype was recovered from a woman aged 45 to 65 with acute COVID-19. J is TRBJ2-2 and V is TRBV18; no clear D gene. Material: PBMCs or T cells enriched from blood (not recorded which). In DNA form, the CDR3 reads TGTGCCAGCTCACCCAATACGAGTCCCGGGGAGCTGTTTTTT. This codes for CASSPNTSPGELFF.